Below, 11 T cell receptor beta chains from the same sample are listed, as sequenced in a study of T cell responses to AZD1222 COVID-19 vaccine (dated by TCRdb to about 2021). Read against the paper, the sample's time point label means: about 28 days (+/-7) after the second vaccine dose. The library was made by the immunoSEQ multiplex PCR assay. TCRdb carries this immuneACCESS record with in-frame sequences only. Its versions omit some clonotypes, under half of them owing to an unresolved V gene in the studies checked, with the rest unexplained. In all, the sample holds roughly 120,000 clones, and 75% to 90% of those were seen once. In total, the top ten clones hold 3.5% to 4.5% of the sample. The sequencing used peripheral blood, collected 28 days after the second AZD1222 dose. The receptors were sampled from an adult who received the AZD1222 COVID-19 vaccine.

There are a few counts of this clone. The CDR3 region is CASSPEIGNLGQVSGYTF. CDR3 coding DNA: TGTGCCAGCAGTCCGGAAATCGGCAATCTCGGACAGGTCTCTGGCTACACCTTC. J is TRBJ1-2 and V is TRBV28, with TRBD1 identical over 7 bases. This CDR3 region has 18 residues. CDR1 and CDR2 from the germline V gene are MDHEN and SYDVKM. Trimming removed 5 bases from V and 7 bases from J; junction bases left unmatched: 22.

This clone came up once. The rearrangement joins TRBV11-2 to TRBJ1-1; D gene ambiguous. Germline V gene data show CDR1 as SGHAT and CDR2 as FQNNGV. The CDR3 consists of 13 residues. With 5 bases removed from V and 1 base from J, the gap between germline ends came to 8 bases. The chain's CDR3 is CASSPGKNTEAFF. For the CDR3, the DNA is TGTGCCAGCAGCCCCGGGAAGAACACTGAAGCTTTCTTT.

The V and J genes are TRBV18 and TRBJ1-1; no clear D gene. The germline CDR1 and CDR2 sequences are KGHSH and LQKENI. The CDR3 totals 14 residues. The V gene lost 2 bases and the J gene lost 1 base, with 8 bases spanning the gap. Here the CDR3 DNA reads TGTGCCAGCTCACCAGAGAGACCGAACACTGAAGCTTTCTTT. Translating it yields CASSPERPNTEAFF.

This clone was observed once. The V and J genes are TRBV3-1 (or the pseudogene TRBV3-2) and TRBJ2-1, with unresolved D. Trimming took off 1 base at V and 10 bases at J, with 14 bases between the two ends. Germline CDR1 is LGHDT and CDR2 is YNNKEL (reference sequence). The CDR3 is made up of 14 amino acids. CDR3 protein: CASSQAYSLIEQFF. The DNA for the CDR3 is TGTGCCAGCAGCCAAGCCTACTCCTTAATCGAGCAGTTCTTC.

This clone has only one observation. The CDR3 region has the DNA TGTGCTGCTGACAAGGGGATTTACTATGGCTACACCTTC. Translating gives CAADKGIYYGYTF. The chain links TRBV30 to TRBJ1-2, with D tentatively TRBD1 (5 bases). This CDR3 is built from 13 residues. Germline CDR1 is GTSNPN and CDR2 is SVGIG (reference sequence).

The chain recombines TRBV2 with TRBJ1-5; a weak D match, TRBD1 (5 bases). The CDR3 totals 15 residues. Germline V gene sequence: CDR1 SNHLY, CDR2 FYNNEI. Trimming left V 6 bases short and J 1 base short, with 13 bases between. Here the CDR3 DNA reads TGTGCCAGCAGCTCCGTGGGGGAGAGCAATCAGCCCCAGCATTTT. This translates into CASSSVGESNQPQHF.

The chain employs TRBV7-2 and TRBJ2-7; possibly TRBD1 or TRBD2 for D (5 bases each). The CDR3 is 15 residues long. The germline CDR1 and CDR2 sequences are SGHTA and FQGNSA. Deletions cut 0 bases from V and 7 bases from J, with 16 bases between. In DNA, the CDR3 is TGTGCCAGCAGCTTAGCGGGGGTGGAGTCGAAGGAGCAGTACTTC. This sequence encodes CASSLAGVESKEQYF. Using reference TRBV7-2 and TRBJ2-7 for the parts outside the CDR3, the full variable domain is GAGVSQSPSNKVTEKGKDVELRCDPISGHTALYWYRQSLGQGLEFLIYFQGNSAPDKSGLPSDRFSAERTGGSVSTLTIQRTQQEDSAVYLCASSLAGVESKEQYFGPGTRLTVT.

The rearrangement links TRBV6-5 to TRBJ2-5; tentatively, D is TRBD1 or TRBD2 (5 bases each). The CDR3 has 14 residues. The ends were cut back, 11 bases at V and 2 bases at J, with 18 bases in the middle. Germline CDR1 reads MNHEY; CDR2 reads SVGAGI. The CDR3: CASAVGTSQETQYF. The CDR3 DNA reads TGTGCCTCAGCGGTAGGGACGTCACAAGAGACCCAGTACTTC.

The chain employs TRBV14 and TRBJ2-1; 13 bases agree with TRBD2. Germline V gene sequence: CDR1 SGHDN, CDR2 FVKESK. CDR3 length equals 16 residues. V shed 3 bases and J 5 bases; nucleotides not matched to a gene: 4. The CDR3 sequence: CASSHSGTSGDNEQFF. The CDR3 DNA reads as TGTGCCAGCAGCCATAGCGGGACTAGCGGGGACAATGAGCAGTTCTTC.

This chain links TRBV3-1 (or the pseudogene TRBV3-2) with TRBJ1-2, with D uncertain. Trimming removed 0 bases at V and 7 bases at J, with 3 bases between. The CDR3 has 11 residues. Germline CDR1 is LGHDT and CDR2 is YNNKEL (reference sequence). The CDR3 sequence is CASSQDAGYTF. The CDR3 DNA follows: TGTGCCAGCAGCCAAGATGCTGGCTACACCTTC.

This clone was picked up one time. The rearrangement uses TRBV5-1 and TRBJ2-3; perhaps TRBD2 as D (7 bases). The germline V and J ends were trimmed by 1 base and 0 bases, with 21 bases remaining between them. Looked up from germline, CDR1 is SGHRS and CDR2 is YFSETQ. The CDR3 consists of 19 residues. CDR3 coding DNA: TGCGCCAGCAGCTTGCTTAGCTACGGGGGGCAGGCAAGCACAGATACGCAGTATTTT. It codes for CASSLLSYGGQASTDTQYF.